The sequence of this TCR beta chain was determined in a study of T cell responses to AZD1222 COVID-19 vaccine. Study results and limitations: No repertoire was sampled before or during the peak T cell response, only after it. Donors were chiefly white British, with a greater number of females, and clonal diversity was perhaps underestimated. At 160-218 and 743-854, vaccine-associated CD4 TCRs were dominant, and they spanned spike. Recipients of AZD1222 seropositive at baseline numbered only 5 to 7.

The CDR3 extends over 15 amino acids. Germline V gives CDR1 SGHTA, CDR2 FQGNSA. V lost 5 bases, J lost 1 base, and 2 bases stayed unmatched. About this clone: Its antigen is as yet unknown. This same CDR3 is encoded by further DNA sequences in the sample.

Assay used: immunoSEQ multiplex PCR; TCRdb lists only in-frame clones, some missing. Of roughly 40,000 clones detected, about three quarters appear once; the ten largest clones hold under 5%. The TCR sequence derives from an adult in good health. Sequencing was performed on peripheral blood, taken on day 0 of AZD1222 vaccination. V and J are TRBV7-2 and TRBJ2-3; 11 nucleotides agree with TRBD2. DNA of the CDR3: TGTGCCAGCAGCCTACTAGCGGGGGGCACAGATACGCAGTATTTT. It translates to CASSLLAGGTDTQYF.